This TCR beta chain was documented in a study of blood T cell repertoires in COVID-19. About the study: Samples taken during acute and convalescent COVID-19 were collected in the United States, Italy and Spain. Nucleic acid was either cDNA or gDNA, and it came from T cells, B-cell-depleted T cells, or PBMCs.

Per the original methods: Reference gene primer amplification yielded estimated nucleated cell counts. Generated by immunoSEQ multiplex PCR, the TCRdb table keeps only in-frame clones and is missing some. Clone size and the V and J calls come from that table; the DNA yielded D and trimming. Of approximately 130,000 clones in the sample, about 77% were seen once. V shed 5 bases and J 3 bases; nucleotides not matched to a gene: 5. The CDR3 has 15 amino acids. From germline, CDR1 is MNHEY and CDR2 SVGAGI. The chain links TRBV6-5 to TRBJ2-1; 9 nucleotides agree with TRBD1. The sample consisted of peripheral blood. The source is a man of 80 years or more with acute or convalescent COVID-19. The CDR3 sequence: CASSQWTGVYNEQFF. CDR3 coding DNA: TGTGCCAGCAGTCAGTGGACAGGGGTCTACAATGAGCAGTTCTTC.